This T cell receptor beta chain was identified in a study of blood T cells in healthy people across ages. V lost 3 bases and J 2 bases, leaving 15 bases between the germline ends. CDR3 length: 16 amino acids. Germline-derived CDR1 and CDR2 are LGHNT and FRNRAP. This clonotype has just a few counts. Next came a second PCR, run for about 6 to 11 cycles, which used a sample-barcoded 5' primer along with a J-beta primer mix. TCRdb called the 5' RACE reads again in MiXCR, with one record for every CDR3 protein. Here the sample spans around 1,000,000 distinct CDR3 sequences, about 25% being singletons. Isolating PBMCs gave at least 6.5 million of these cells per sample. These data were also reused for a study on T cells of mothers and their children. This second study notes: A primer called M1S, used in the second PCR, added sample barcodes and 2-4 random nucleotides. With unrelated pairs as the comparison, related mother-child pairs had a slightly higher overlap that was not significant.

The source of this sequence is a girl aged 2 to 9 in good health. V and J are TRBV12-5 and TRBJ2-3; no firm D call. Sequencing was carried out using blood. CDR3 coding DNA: TGTGCTAGTGGTTTTACGACCGAGATTAACACAGATACGCAGTATTTT. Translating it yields CASGFTTEINTDTQYF.